Sequencing of this T cell receptor beta chain was carried out in a study of immune characteristics of hereditary and idiopathic chronic pancreatitis. This CDR3 has 12 amino acids. Looked up from germline, CDR1 is SGHRS and CDR2 is YFSETQ. Patients having total pancreatectomy with islet autotransplantation provided the chronic pancreatitis pancreas tissue. Study-wide points: Productive TCR rearrangement counts correlated positively with chronic pancreatitis severity scores. Chronic pancreatitis from alcohol use was left out of the study. Versus controls, both chronic pancreatitis groups showed increased diversity and reduced clonality.

Here immunoSEQ multiplex PCR was the method, and the copy in TCRdb shows in-frame clones only, minus some. Among over 14,000 clones, over 70% were seen once, and the ten largest hold 12% to 15%. Turning to this clone: Its antigen is currently unknown. The junction departs from the called germline gene at one end, perhaps through a read error.

Material: pancreas tissue with hereditary chronic pancreatitis. The TCR originated in a human donor with chronic pancreatitis. This chain links TRBV5-1 with TRBJ2-5; TRBD2 matches 9 bases. The J call may be incorrect, as the DNA end agrees better with TRBJ2-7. As DNA, the CDR3 is TGCGCCAGCGGGACTAGCTCCCACGAGCAGTACTTC. This codes for CASGTSSHEQYF.